These T cell receptor beta chains were read from a single sample in a study of blood T cell repertoires in COVID-19. Data came from immunoSEQ multiplex PCR; TCRdb stores just in-frame clones and leaves some out. The sample lists 85,000 to 130,000 clones; about 89% were seen once. Sequencing was carried out using peripheral blood. These receptors came from a human donor in a cohort sampled during active COVID-19. The CDR3 runs from the conserved cysteine through the conserved F or W. A D gene is named only where the DNA matches it firmly. Clone size appears in some rows only: once, few, many, or a class for an expanded clone.

-	TRBV29-1	TRBJ1-2	TRBD1	CSVHDRVYGYTF	TGCAGCGTCCACGACAGGGTTTATGGCTACACCTTC
-	TRBV15	TRBJ1-1	-	CATSRTGNTEAFF	TGTGCCACCAGCAGAACTGGTAACACTGAAGCTTTCTTT
-	TRBV18	TRBJ2-2	-	CASSPLQGTGELFF	TGTGCCAGCTCACCACTCCAGGGGACCGGGGAGCTGTTTTTT
-	TRBV20-1	TRBJ2-4	-	CSASHQNIQYF	TGCAGTGCTTCACACCAAAACATTCAGTACTTC
-	TRBV7-8	TRBJ1-1	TRBD1	CASSSDRGMNTEAFF	TGTGCCAGCAGCTCGGACAGGGGTATGAACACTGAAGCTTTCTTT
-	TRBV7-2	TRBJ2-3	TRBD2	CASSPSGRNTDTQYF	TGTGCCAGCAGCCCTAGCGGGAGGAACACAGATACGCAGTATTTT
-	TRBV25-1	TRBJ1-2	-	CASSEDVRRTDGYTF	TGTGCCAGCAGTGAAGACGTACGACGGACTGATGGCTACACCTTC
-	TRBV19	TRBJ1-4	-	CATLAPGFNEKLFF	TGTGCCACTCTTGCCCCCGGGTTTAATGAAAAACTGTTTTTT
-	TRBV11-3	TRBJ1-5	-	CASTPLGGAQPQHF	TGTGCCAGCACCCCTTTGGGGGGGGCTCAGCCCCAGCATTTT
-	TRBV3-1/TRBV3-2	TRBJ2-3	TRBD1	CASSPRQGFADTQYF	TGTGCCAGCAGCCCCAGACAGGGTTTCGCAGATACGCAGTATTTT
-	TRBV7-2	TRBJ2-3	TRBD2	CASSLVAGGPGDTQYF	TGTGCCAGCAGCTTAGTAGCGGGGGGGCCAGGAGATACGCAGTATTTT
-	TRBV29-1	TRBJ1-2	-	CSAWSIRGYTF	TGCAGCGCCTGGAGTATAAGGGGCTACACCTTC
-	TRBV4-1	TRBJ1-1	TRBD1	CASSRTGANTEAFF	TGCGCCAGCAGCCGTACAGGGGCGAACACTGAAGCTTTCTTT
-	TRBV5-6	TRBJ1-2	TRBD1	CASSLTRDRGMNYGYTF	TGTGCCAGCAGCTTGACCCGGGACAGGGGGATGAACTATGGCTACACCTTC
-	TRBV11-2	TRBJ2-7	TRBD2	CASSFRAGGPGEQYF	TGTGCCAGCAGCTTCAGAGCGGGAGGGCCGGGGGAGCAGTACTTC
-	TRBV28	TRBJ2-1	TRBD2	CASSLSSGGMDEQFF	TGTGCCAGCAGTCTATCTAGCGGGGGGATGGATGAGCAGTTCTTC
few	TRBV7-9	TRBJ2-1	TRBD2	CASSARTSGRVNEQFF	TGTGCCAGCAGCGCGAGGACTAGCGGGAGGGTCAATGAGCAGTTCTTC
-	TRBV5-6	TRBJ1-1	TRBD1	CASSRWTGEAFF	TGTGCCAGCAGCCGTTGGACAGGGGAAGCTTTCTTT
-	TRBV5-1	TRBJ1-2	TRBD1	CASSPDRARGYTF	TGCGCCAGCAGCCCTGACAGGGCTAGGGGCTACACCTTC
once	TRBV5-4	TRBJ1-5	-	CASSLGGPGEQPQHF	TGTGCCAGCAGCTTGGGGGGACCAGGGGAGCAGCCCCAGCATTTT
-	TRBV6-5	TRBJ2-7	TRBD1	CASRKTGVNNEQYF	TGTGCCAGCCGGAAGACAGGGGTGAATAACGAGCAGTACTTC
-	TRBV3-1/TRBV3-2	TRBJ2-7	TRBD2	CASSRTSGRVFYEQYF	TGTGCCAGCAGCCGGACTAGCGGGAGGGTGTTCTACGAGCAGTACTTC
-	TRBV14	TRBJ1-2	TRBD1	CASSQSGGNYGYTF	TGTGCCAGCAGCCAGTCAGGGGGGAACTATGGCTACACCTTC
-	TRBV19	TRBJ2-7	-	CASSWGQNYEQYF	TGTGCCAGTAGCTGGGGGCAGAACTACGAGCAGTACTTC
once	TRBV15	TRBJ1-4	-	CATSRGSRPVREKLFF	TGTGCCACCAGCAGAGGTTCCCGACCGGTGCGGGAAAAACTGTTTTTT
few	TRBV5-4	TRBJ1-6	-	CASSLSRAGSPLHF	TGTGCCAGCAGCTTGTCTAGGGCGGGTTCACCCCTCCACTTT
-	TRBV27	TRBJ1-2	TRBD1	CASRRTGGQNYGYTF	TGTGCCAGCAGGAGGACAGGGGGCCAGAACTATGGCTACACCTTC
-	TRBV6-5	TRBJ1-6	-	CASSRDLDTPLHF	TGTGCCAGCAGTCGGGATCTTGATACACCCCTCCACTTT
-	TRBV7-9	TRBJ1-4	-	CASRAFGGTNEKLFF	TGTGCCAGCAGAGCTTTCGGGGGGACTAATGAAAAACTGTTTTTT
-	TRBV24-1	TRBJ2-5	TRBD1	CATSDFGTEKETQYF	TGTGCCACCAGTGATTTTGGGACAGAAAAAGAGACCCAGTACTTC
-	TRBV3-1/TRBV3-2	TRBJ2-3	TRBD2	CASSEGTSGRSTDTQYF	TGTGCCAGCAGCGAAGGGACTAGCGGGAGGAGCACAGATACGCAGTATTTT
once	TRBV10-3	TRBJ2-7	TRBD1	CAITQGAGVYEQYF	TGTGCCATCACTCAGGGGGCCGGGGTCTACGAGCAGTACTTC
-	TRBV13	TRBJ2-6	TRBD2	CASSSRREGYSGANVLTF	TGTGCCAGCAGCTCTAGGAGGGAGGGATACTCTGGGGCCAACGTCCTGACTTTC
once	TRBV10-3	TRBJ2-2	-	CAITRSSLKDSNTGELFF	TGTGCCATCACGAGGTCGTCTTTGAAGGATAGTAACACCGGGGAGCTGTTTTTT
-	TRBV19	TRBJ1-4	-	CASSPKGGIFATNEKLFF	TGTGCCAGTAGTCCCAAGGGAGGGATTTTTGCAACTAATGAAAAACTGTTTTTT
-	TRBV25-1	TRBJ1-6	TRBD1	CASSEPTGPNSPLHF	TGTGCCAGCAGTGAACCGACAGGGCCCAATTCACCCCTCCACTTT
-	TRBV7-8	TRBJ1-2	TRBD1	CASSFSRQGSIYGYTF	TGTGCCAGCAGCTTTTCCCGACAGGGCTCCATTTATGGCTACACCTTC
-	TRBV3-1/TRBV3-2	TRBJ2-3	-	CASSPAATRGRDTQYF	TGTGCCAGCAGCCCAGCCGCGACTAGGGGTCGTGATACGCAGTATTTT
-	TRBV4-3	TRBJ2-2	TRBD1	CASSQRTGGAGELFF	TGCGCCAGCAGCCAACGGACAGGGGGGGCCGGGGAGCTGTTTTTT
-	TRBV21-1	TRBJ2-1	-	CASSNFLAFEQFF	TGTGCCAGCAGCAACTTTCTAGCATTCGAGCAGTTCTTC
-	TRBV29-1	TRBJ2-2	TRBD2	CSVRTGLANTGELFF	TGCAGCGTGCGGACGGGACTAGCTAACACCGGGGAGCTGTTTTTT
-	TRBV4-2	TRBJ1-2	TRBD1	CASSQNRGIVGYTF	TGTGCCAGCAGCCAAAACAGGGGAATAGTTGGCTACACCTTC
-	TRBV12-3/TRBV12-4	TRBJ2-7	TRBD1	CASSPDRGEQYF	TGTGCCAGCAGTCCCGACAGGGGCGAGCAGTACTTC
-	TRBV13	TRBJ2-3	TRBD2	CASSAGTSGAWGTDTQYF	TGTGCCAGCAGCGCCGGGACTAGCGGGGCGTGGGGCACAGATACGCAGTATTTT
few	TRBV4-1	TRBJ2-2	TRBD1	CASSQGPGQGLSGELFF	TGCGCCAGCAGCCAAGGCCCGGGACAGGGTTTGTCCGGGGAGCTGTTTTTT
-	TRBV6-6	TRBJ1-1	TRBD1	CASTGGTEAFF	TGTGCCAGCACAGGGGGAACTGAAGCTTTCTTT
-	TRBV9	TRBJ2-5	TRBD1	CASSVEQGFIETQYF	TGTGCCAGCAGCGTAGAACAGGGGTTTATAGAGACCCAGTACTTC